The rows below give T cell receptor beta chains drawn from one sample of a study of cytomegalovirus exposure and HLA in healthy donors. Profiled with immunoSEQ multiplex PCR; TCRdb holds only in-frame clones, not every one. The sample has a few hundred thousand clones; 85% to 95% are singletons. Sequenced sample: PBMCs. The receptors stem from a girl between 2 and 10 years old in good health and CMV-seronegative. CDR3s include the opening cysteine and the closing phenylalanine or tryptophan. The D gene is left open where the match is weak. Only part of the rows carry a size: once, few, many, or a class if the clone is expanded.

CDR3aa: CASSYPRGGNEQFF
CDR3nt: TGTGCCAGCAGTTACCCCCGAGGAGGAAATGAGCAGTTCTTC
v_gene: TRBV6-6
abundance: -
j_gene: TRBJ2-1
d_gene: -

CDR3aa: CASSMKGWPGNTEAFF
CDR3nt: TGTGCCAGCAGTATGAAGGGGTGGCCGGGGAACACTGAAGCTTTCTTT
v_gene: TRBV27
abundance: -
j_gene: TRBJ1-1
d_gene: -

CDR3aa: CAGTHGGGTEAFF
CDR3nt: TGTGCCGGAACCCACGGGGGAGGGACTGAAGCTTTCTTT
v_gene: TRBV6-6
abundance: -
j_gene: TRBJ1-1
d_gene: -

CDR3aa: CASGSTRGGFSGNTIYF
CDR3nt: TGTGCTAGTGGTTCCACCCGGGGGGGTTTCAGCGGAAACACCATATATTTT
v_gene: TRBV12-5
abundance: once
j_gene: TRBJ1-3
d_gene: -

CDR3aa: CASSFTPSGETQYF
CDR3nt: TGTGCCAGCAGTTTCACCCCTAGCGGGGAGACCCAGTACTTC
v_gene: TRBV27
abundance: -
j_gene: TRBJ2-5
d_gene: TRBD2

CDR3aa: CASSFSGLASYEQYF
CDR3nt: TGTGCCAGCAGCTTCTCGGGACTAGCTTCCTACGAGCAGTACTTC
v_gene: TRBV11-2
abundance: once
j_gene: TRBJ2-7
d_gene: TRBD2

CDR3aa: CASSAGTGSYEQYF
CDR3nt: TGTGCCAGCAGCGCCGGGACAGGGTCCTACGAGCAGTACTTC
v_gene: TRBV6-1
abundance: -
j_gene: TRBJ2-7
d_gene: TRBD1

CDR3aa: CASSRTGENEKLFF
CDR3nt: TGTGCCAGCAGTCGGACAGGGGAGAATGAAAAACTGTTTTTT
v_gene: TRBV27
abundance: -
j_gene: TRBJ1-4
d_gene: TRBD1

CDR3aa: CASSHDQGNEQFF
CDR3nt: TGCGCCAGCAGCCACGACCAGGGAAATGAGCAGTTCTTC
v_gene: TRBV4-1
abundance: -
j_gene: TRBJ2-1
d_gene: -

CDR3aa: CASSVVSGPSTDTQYF
CDR3nt: TGTGCCAGCAGCGTAGTCAGCGGGCCCAGCACAGATACGCAGTATTTT
v_gene: TRBV9
abundance: -
j_gene: TRBJ2-3
d_gene: -

CDR3aa: CASSPSGDQPQHF
CDR3nt: TGTGCCAGCTCACCCTCAGGGGATCAGCCCCAGCATTTT
v_gene: TRBV18
abundance: -
j_gene: TRBJ1-5
d_gene: -

CDR3aa: CASSLDSGYGYTF
CDR3nt: TGCGCCAGCAGCTTGGACTCGGGCTATGGCTACACCTTC
v_gene: TRBV5-1
abundance: -
j_gene: TRBJ1-2
d_gene: -

CDR3aa: CASSLARDRDQEQYF
CDR3nt: TGTGCCAGCAGCTTGGCCAGGGACAGGGACCAGGAGCAGTACTTC
v_gene: TRBV5-4
abundance: -
j_gene: TRBJ2-7
d_gene: TRBD1